This T cell receptor (beta chain) was retrieved from a study of technical replicates of blood from a few donors. The CDR3 spans 14 residues. The germline gives CDR1 SNHLY, CDR2 FYNNEI. J was trimmed by 5 bases and V by 5 bases; bases with no gene match: 5. Profiling relied on immunoSEQ multiplex PCR, and the TCRdb table lists in-frame clones only, not all of them. This sample has over 85,000 clones; less than 95% occur once, and the top ten carry 0.3% to 0.35%. Material: T cells isolated from PBMCs. The V gene is TRBV2, the J gene TRBJ1-1, with TRBD1 matching 10 bases. This TCR was sampled from a human donor in good health. CDR3 in amino acids: CASSRTGGSTEAFF. The CDR3 DNA is TGTGCCAGCAGTCGGACAGGGGGAAGTACTGAAGCTTTCTTT.